This passage covers 31 T cell receptor beta chains from one sample sequenced in a study of OX40 agonist ivuxolimab in advanced cancers. TCRdb's copy holds only in-frame clones and misses some; the assay was immunoSEQ multiplex PCR. The table lists 65,000 to 90,000 clones, approximately 90% of them singletons, with approximately 0.51% in the top ten. The input for sequencing was CD4+ or CD8+ T cells sorted from blood, taken in a trial of the OX40 agonist ivuxolimab. Receptor source: an adult with an advanced solid tumor such as melanoma, head and neck, liver or kidney cancer.

J is TRBJ2-4 and V is TRBV2; D is uncertain. Germline V gene lookup returns CDR1 SNHLY and CDR2 FYNNEI. This CDR3 is built from 14 residues. The V and J ends lost 3 bases and 7 bases respectively, with 13 bases between them. This CDR3 reads CASSEAGGVNIQYF. In nucleotides, the CDR3 is TGTGCCAGCAGTGAGGCAGGCGGTGTTAACATTCAGTACTTC.

J is TRBJ2-1 and V is TRBV5-1; perhaps TRBD2 as D (5 bases). V lost 0 bases and J lost 9, with 10 bases in between. The CDR3 contains 13 residues. Germline V gene data show CDR1 as SGHRS and CDR2 as YFSETQ. The CDR3: CASSLALASEQFF. The CDR3, as DNA: TGCGCCAGCAGCTTGGCCTTAGCGAGTGAGCAGTTCTTC.

The V call is TRBV14, the J call TRBJ2-1, with 7 bases identical to TRBD1. This CDR3 has 15 amino acids. V gave up 4 bases and J gave up 2 bases; unmatched junction bases: 5. Per the germline V gene, CDR1 is SGHDN and CDR2 is FVKESK. The CDR3 DNA sequence: TGTGCCAGCAGCCTACCGGACAGGACCTACAATGAGCAGTTCTTC. Translation: CASSLPDRTYNEQFF. The full variable domain, completed using reference TRBV14 and TRBJ2-1, is EAGVTQFPSHSVIEKGQTVTLRCDPISGHDNLYWYRRVMGKEIKFLLHFVKESKQDESGMPNNRFLAERTGGTYSTLKVQPAELEDSGVYFCASSLPDRTYNEQFFGPGTRLTVL.

This rearrangement joins TRBV28 to TRBJ2-5, with TRBD2 matching over 7 bases. The J call may be incorrect, as the DNA end agrees better with TRBJ2-7. There are 13 residues in the CDR3. The V gene's germline CDR1 is MDHEN and CDR2 SYDVKM. The CDR3 reads CAISREGPDEQYF. CDR3 bases: TGTGCCATTTCAAGGGAGGGCCCCGACGAGCAGTACTTC.

This clone was recorded a few times. The chain has TRBV7-3 and TRBJ2-7, with 9 positions matching TRBD1. The germline V gene encodes CDR1 SGHTA and CDR2 FQGTGA. J lost 5 bases, V lost 5 bases, and 7 bases had no gene match. The CDR3 length is 14 residues. This CDR3 is CASSQTGGQDEQYF. The CDR3 bases are TGTGCCAGCAGCCAAACAGGGGGCCAGGACGAGCAGTACTTC.

The V gene is TRBV9, the J gene TRBJ2-3, with 10 bases matching TRBD2. The CDR3 sequence is 17 residues long. Unmatched junction bases numbered 8, after V lost 0 bases and J lost 4 bases. The germline V gene encodes CDR1 SGDLS and CDR2 YYNGEE. The CDR3 is CASSVGASGSVADTQYF. The CDR3 coding sequence is TGTGCCAGCAGCGTAGGGGCTAGCGGGAGTGTCGCAGATACGCAGTATTTT. Together with reference TRBV9 and TRBJ2-3, the CDR3 gives the full variable domain: DSGVTQTPKHLITATGQRVTLRCSPRSGDLSVYWYQQSLDQGLQFLIQYYNGEERAKGNILERFSAQQFPDLHSELNLSSLELGDSALYFCASSVGASGSVADTQYFGPGTRLTVL.

J is TRBJ1-4 and V is TRBV2, with D maybe TRBD1 (6 bases). Germline lookup yields CDR1 SNHLY and CDR2 FYNNEI. The CDR3 is made up of 11 amino acids. Trimming shortened V by 6 bases and J by 10 bases, and 9 bases separated the two germline ends. This CDR3 reads CASRGGGKLFF. DNA for the CDR3: TGTGCCAGCAGGGGGGGCGGAAAACTGTTTTTT.

The V and J genes are TRBV5-4 and TRBJ2-1, with 7 bases lining up with TRBD1. J was trimmed by 0 bases and V by 4 bases; bases with no gene match: 10. Germline CDR1 and CDR2: SGHNT and YYREEE (reference sequence). The CDR3 runs to 17 residues. The CDR3 here is CASSPRDRINSYNEQFF. As DNA, the CDR3 is TGTGCCAGCAGCCCCCGGGACAGAATTAACTCCTACAATGAGCAGTTCTTC.

The table lists this clone with a count of one. The J gene is TRBJ2-5, the V gene TRBV7-6; no clear D gene. V lost 1 base, J lost 5 bases, and 8 bases lay in between. The CDR3 runs to 13 residues. Germline V gene data show CDR1 as SGHVS and CDR2 as FNYEAQ. The CDR3 DNA is TGTGCCAGCAGCTTAGGAGGACGGGAGACCCAGTACTTC. Translating it yields CASSLGGRETQYF.

V usage is TRBV29-1 and J usage is TRBJ1-5, with D possibly being TRBD1 (6 bases). V was shortened by 7 bases and J by 7 bases, with 17 bases between the two germline ends. This CDR3 is 13 amino acids long. Germline CDR1 is SQVTM and CDR2 is ANQGSEA. For the CDR3, the DNA is TGCAGCGCCCAAGTTGGGGGCGGCCAGCCCCAGCATTTT. As protein: CSAQVGGGQPQHF.

The chain carries TRBV18 and TRBJ1-1; tentatively, D is TRBD1 (5 bases). CDR1 and CDR2 (germline): KGHSH, LQKENI. CDR3 length: 14 amino acids. The V end was cut by 3 bases, the J end by 1 base, with 9 bases between. CDR3 amino acids: CASSPDTGNTEAFF. The CDR3 bases are TGTGCCAGCTCACCGGACACAGGGAACACTGAAGCTTTCTTT. Based on the CDR3 plus reference TRBV18 and TRBJ1-1, the full variable domain is NAGVMQNPRHLVRRRGQEARLRCSPMKGHSHVYWYRQLPEEGLKFMVYLQKENIIDESGMPKERFSAEFPKEGPSILRIQQVVRGDSAAYFCASSPDTGNTEAFFGQGTRLTVV.

The CDR3 nucleotides are TGTGCCAGCAGCTTATTTGCGGAAGACAATGAGCAGTTCTTC. Translation gives CASSLFAEDNEQFF. The V gene is TRBV7-3, the J gene TRBJ2-1; D call uncertain. Trimming took 2 bases from V and 5 from J, leaving 10 bases between them. The CDR3 is made up of 14 amino acids. CDR1 and CDR2 (germline): SGHTA, FQGTGA.

This clone was observed once. This chain links TRBV28 with TRBJ2-1; 7 positions match TRBD1. CDR3 length: 15 residues. Germline CDR1 and CDR2: MDHEN and SYDVKM. V lost 5 bases, J lost 4 bases, and 8 bases stayed unmatched. Here the CDR3 DNA reads TGTGCCAGCAGTGAACCCGGGACAGATTACAATGAGCAGTTCTTC. Its translation is CASSEPGTDYNEQFF.

The chain combines TRBV19 with TRBJ1-1; D might be TRBD1 (6 bases). This CDR3 spans 13 amino acids. The V end lost 5 bases, the J end lost 3 bases, and 10 bases lay between the germline ends. The V gene's germline CDR1 is LNHDA and CDR2 SQIVND (reference sequence). The CDR3 bases are TGTGCCAGTAGTCCCAGACAGGACACTGAAGCTTTCTTT. It yields the protein CASSPRQDTEAFF.

The chain employs TRBV28 and TRBJ2-1, with D possibly matching TRBD1 (6 bases). Trimming took off 8 bases at V and 7 bases at J, with 12 bases between the two ends. Germline V lookup: CDR1 MDHEN, CDR2 SYDVKM. The CDR3 length is 12 residues. CDR3 sequence (DNA): TGTGCCAGCCTAGGGGGTATTAATGAGCAGTTCTTC. Protein sequence: CASLGGINEQFF.

The CDR3 nucleotides read TGTGCCAGCAGCTGGAGCGGGGTGGAGGGGGTCCAGTACTTC. This codes for CASSWSGVEGVQYF. The J gene is TRBJ2-5, the V gene TRBV13; maybe TRBD2 (7 bases). The V end was cut by 4 bases, the J end by 10 bases, with 19 bases between. Looked up from germline, CDR1 is PRHDT and CDR2 is FYEKMQ (reference sequence). This CDR3 comprises 14 residues.

This chain links TRBV5-4 with TRBJ2-3; 9 bases are a match to TRBD1. This CDR3 is 15 amino acids long. Germline CDR1 is SGHNT and CDR2 is YYREEE (reference sequence). J lost 3 bases, V lost 4 bases, and 6 bases had no gene match. For the CDR3, the DNA is TGTGCCAGCAGCCCCGGGACAGGGAGGACAGATACGCAGTATTTT. Translated, it gives CASSPGTGRTDTQYF.

V is TRBV5-1 and J is TRBJ1-2; D remains unclear. The CDR3 length is 15 residues. Germline V gene sequence: CDR1 SGHRS, CDR2 YFSETQ. V was shortened by 0 bases and J by 1 base, with 10 bases between the two germline ends. CDR3 coding DNA: TGCGCCAGCAGCTTGGGCAACCTGGATAACTATGGCTACACCTTC. This encodes CASSLGNLDNYGYTF.

CDR3: CASSSGQGSTGELFF. DNA for the CDR3: TGTGCCAGCTCATCAGGACAGGGGTCCACCGGGGAGCTGTTTTTT. The V call is TRBV18, the J call TRBJ2-2; 9 nucleotides agree with TRBD1. V trimming: 5 bases; J trimming: 4 bases; junction bases outside the gene matches: 5. The CDR3 loop spans 15 amino acids. Germline V lookup: CDR1 KGHSH, CDR2 LQKENI.

The chain uses TRBV27 and TRBJ2-3; no clear D. The germline V and J ends were trimmed by 3 bases and 6 bases, with 10 bases remaining between them. The CDR3 totals 13 residues. Germline assignment: CDR1 MNHEY and CDR2 SMNVEV (reference sequence). The CDR3 reads CASSLGRRDTQYF. CDR3 bases: TGTGCCAGCAGTTTGGGTAGGCGCGATACGCAGTATTTT.

The gene calls are TRBV28 and TRBJ1-5; no clear D gene. CDR1 and CDR2 (germline): MDHEN, SYDVKM. The CDR3 is 15 residues long. The V gene lost 7 bases and the J gene lost 7 bases, with 20 bases spanning the gap. The CDR3 reads CASTKRTLRTQPQHF. For the CDR3, the DNA is TGTGCCAGCACCAAAAGGACCCTTCGGACCCAGCCCCAGCATTTT.

CDR3 DNA: TGTGCCAGCAGCTTAGTTGGCGGGAGCTCTGAAGCTTTCTTT. The encoded protein is CASSLVGGSSEAFF. This chain uses TRBV7-8 with TRBJ1-1, with no clear D. Germline CDR1 SGHVS, CDR2 FQNEAQ. The length of the CDR3 is 14 residues. The V end lost 1 base, the J end lost 6 bases, and 12 bases lay between the germline ends.

J is TRBJ2-1 and V is TRBV19, with TRBD2 matching 9 bases. In germline, CDR1 is LNHDA, CDR2 SQIVND (reference sequence). The CDR3 is 18 amino acids. With V trimmed by 2 bases and J by 6 bases, 14 bases remained unmatched. CDR3 sequence reads: CASSILSPMRGGPNEQFF. CDR3 in DNA: TGTGCCAGTAGTATACTTAGCCCTATGCGGGGGGGGCCCAATGAGCAGTTCTTC.

This chain connects TRBV28 to TRBJ1-2, with a tentative D call TRBD1 (5 bases). Germline V gives CDR1 MDHEN, CDR2 SYDVKM. This CDR3 is built from 12 residues. Between the trimmed V and J ends, which lost 5 bases and 8 bases, there was a span of 12 bases. CDR3 in amino acids: CASSTQGKGYTF. DNA for the CDR3: TGTGCCAGCAGTACCCAGGGAAAAGGCTACACCTTC.

This chain connects TRBV2 to TRBJ2-1, with a possible D match to TRBD2 (6 bases). From germline, CDR1 is SNHLY and CDR2 FYNNEI. CDR3 length equals 15 residues. The V and J ends lost 4 bases and 6 bases respectively, with 16 bases between them. The CDR3 nucleotides read TGTGCCAGCAGTGGTCAGGGCCCCGGGGGCAATGAGCAGTTCTTC. It translates to CASSGQGPGGNEQFF.

The rearrangement uses TRBV6-1 and TRBJ1-5; D uncertain. The CDR3 spans 13 residues. Germline V gene sequence: CDR1 MNHNS, CDR2 SASEGT. Trimming stripped 8 bases from V and 4 bases from J, with 12 bases between. The CDR3 spells CASRHGGNQPQHF. The CDR3 nucleotides read TGTGCCAGCCGTCACGGAGGGAATCAGCCCCAGCATTTT.

The chain links TRBV30 to TRBJ1-4, with D tentatively TRBD1 (5 bases). Per germline, CDR1 GTSNPN and CDR2 SVGIG (reference sequence). V lost 6 bases to trimming and J lost 0 bases, with 11 bases between them. This CDR3 has 14 amino acids. CDR3 sequence: CACDSLATNEKLFF. The DNA of the CDR3 is TGTGCCTGCGACAGCCTGGCAACTAATGAAAAACTGTTTTTT.

J is TRBJ2-7 and V is TRBV27; 10 bases are shared with TRBD1. Germline V gene data show CDR1 as MNHEY and CDR2 as SMNVEV (reference sequence). This CDR3 comprises 15 residues. V lost 6 bases to trimming and J lost 6 bases; unmatched junction nucleotides: 11. The CDR3 bases are TGTGCCAGCAGAAGTCCCGGGACAGGGGCGGGCGAGCAGTACTTC. Residues: CASRSPGTGAGEQYF.

The rearrangement joins TRBV9 to TRBJ2-1; 8 nucleotides match TRBD1. This CDR3 is 16 amino acids long. Germline CDR1 reads SGDLS; CDR2 reads YYNGEE. Trimming removed 4 bases from V and 7 bases from J; junction bases left unmatched: 13. The CDR3 is CASSPIGQGGRNEQFF. The CDR3 bases are TGTGCCAGCAGCCCTATTGGACAGGGAGGAAGGAATGAGCAGTTCTTC.

The rearrangement uses TRBV20-1 and TRBJ2-1; no clear D. The CDR3 runs 11 residues. V was cut by 7 bases and J by 0 bases, with 4 bases left in between. The germline V gene has CDR1 DFQATT and CDR2 SNEGSKA (reference sequence). CDR3 sequence reads: CSVSSYNEQFF. CDR3 sequence (DNA): TGCAGTGTGTCCTCCTACAATGAGCAGTTCTTC.

This chain links TRBV5-6 with TRBJ1-2; the D is unclear. The CDR3 runs 12 residues. The germline CDR1 and CDR2 sequences are SGHDT and YYEEEE. V was trimmed by 0 bases and J by 10 bases, leaving 10 bases between them. The CDR3 protein is CASSLEGNTYTF. The CDR3 DNA reads TGTGCCAGCAGCTTGGAGGGCAACACCTACACCTTC. Together with reference TRBV5-6 and TRBJ1-2, the CDR3 gives the full variable domain: DAGVTQSPTHLIKTRGQQVTLRCSPKSGHDTVSWYQQALGQGPQFIFQYYEEEERQRGNFPDRFSGHQFPNYSSELNVNALLLGDSALYLCASSLEGNTYTFGSGTRLTVV.